Detailed here is one T cell receptor beta chain. As yet, its antigen is unknown. What was sequenced were expressed TCRB transcripts, since all of the isolated RNA had been reverse transcribed. There were some 3.6 million reads on average in the naive, central memory and regulatory T cell samples. Sequencing used immunoSEQ multiplex PCR; TCRdb keeps in-frame clones, though not all of them. The top ten hold about 0.93% of the sample, which has about 290,000 clones, 8% seen once. This sample was taken from a study of beta chain features in type 1 diabetes. General observations from the study: PCR may have favored shorter templates equally in patients and controls. Researchers cautioned that cDNA sequencing could over-represent cells with high TCR expression.

V was clipped by 0 bases and J by 4 bases, with 11 bases between them. This CDR3 region has 15 residues. The germline V gene has CDR1 SGHNT and CDR2 YYREEE (reference sequence). A CD45RO/CCR7/CD25/CD127/CD95/CD27 panel sorted naive, central memory, regulatory and stem cell-like memory CD4+ cells. The sample taken for sequencing was central memory CD4+ T cells from blood. This TCR was recovered from a woman aged 18-29 years in good health. The chain combines TRBV5-4 with TRBJ2-1, with D perhaps matching TRBD2 (6 bases). The CDR3 nucleotides read TGTGCCAGCAGCTTGGAGTTAGCGGAGTACAATGAGCAGTTCTTC. As protein: CASSLELAEYNEQFF.